This TCR beta chain was retrieved from a study of T cell repertoires in cytomegalovirus infection. TCRdb independently ran MiXCR on the reads; one entry per CDR3 protein. This table has about 180,000 distinct CDR3 sequences, roughly an eighth appearing once. Points from the study as a whole: HLA-C-restricted TCR beta clonotypes specific for CMV led the ex vivo response.

The CDR3 runs to 15 residues. From germline, CDR1 is SGHTA and CDR2 FQGNSA. Trimming took 5 bases from V and 4 from J; bases not matched to a gene: 7. This clonotype was found many times. Its target is unknown. This sequence was found in a human donor in good health (CMV status not recorded). Some clones in this sample may be carry-over from other donors' samples. J is TRBJ2-2 and V is TRBV7-2; 7 nucleotides agree with TRBD1. The source material was PBMCs. The CDR3 loop reads CASSLRAGGTGELFF. CDR3 coding DNA: TGTGCCAGCAGCCTACGGGCAGGGGGCACCGGGGAGCTGTTTTTT.